The 10 T cell receptor beta chains reported below all come from one sample, sequenced in a study of regulatory T cells in long-lasting Graves disease. Documented time point: newly diagnosed GD, antithyroid drugs for less than 3 months. RNA from PBMCs was the source of the TCR library. Both iRepertoire HTBI primers and Arm-PCR of CDR3 regions were used to build the TCR beta libraries. TCRdb fed the multiplex PCR reads into MiXCR, producing one record per CDR3 protein. The profile shows about 420,000 distinct CDR3 sequences, about 16% of them singletons. The same data also contributed to another study, on T cells in Graves' hyperthyroidism and ophthalmopathy.

This specimen was peripheral blood mononuclear cells (PBMCs), taken at new diagnosis, from a patient treated with antithyroid drugs. These receptors all come from a woman aged 18-29 years with Graves disease.

Many counts were recorded for this clonotype. V gene TRBV5-8 combines with J gene TRBJ1-6, with 9 nucleotides matching TRBD1. Germline-derived CDR1 and CDR2 are SGHTS and YDEGEE. This CDR3 is built from 14 residues. The V gene end was trimmed by 4 bases and the J gene end by 8 bases; junction bases not matched to a gene: 4. The CDR3 nucleotides read TGTGCCAGCAGCCTCCGGACAGGGGATTCACCCCTCCACTTT. This translates into CASSLRTGDSPLHF.

This clonotype was found a few times. The chain recombines TRBV19 with TRBJ2-2; possible D gene TRBD1, 5 bases. Between the trimmed V and J ends, which lost 3 bases and 5 bases, there was a span of 10 bases. The germline V gene has CDR1 LNHDA and CDR2 SQIVND (reference sequence). The CDR3 sequence is 14 residues long. This CDR3 reads CASSIAGFTGELFF. As DNA, the CDR3 is TGTGCCAGTAGTATTGCAGGGTTTACCGGGGAGCTGTTTTTT.

This clonotype has at least ten counts. The V call is TRBV12-3 or TRBV12-4, the J call TRBJ2-1; 7 bases agree with TRBD2. Trimming at V came to 6 bases and at J to 15 bases, leaving 8 bases not matched to a gene. The CDR3 length is 11 residues. The CDR3, as DNA: TGTGCCAGCAGAAATTTGGGGACTACGTTCTTC. This translates into CASRNLGTTFF.

This clonotype was recorded many times. The gene calls are TRBV29-1 and TRBJ1-5; 7 positions agree with TRBD1. The CDR3 loop spans 15 amino acids. CDR1 is SQVTM and CDR2 is ANQGSEA in the germline V gene. J gave up 4 bases and V 5 bases, and 11 bases lay outside the gene matches. The CDR3 loop is CSVILGTVGNQPQHF. The CDR3 DNA is TGCAGCGTTATCCTAGGGACAGTGGGGAATCAGCCCCAGCATTTT. The full variable domain, in which reference TRBV29-1 and TRBJ1-5 provide the parts outside the CDR3, is SAVISQKPSRDICQRGTSLTIQCQVDSQVTMMFWYRQQPGQSLTLIATANQGSEATYESGFVIDKFPISRPNLTFSTLTVSNMSPEDSSIYLCSVILGTVGNQPQHFGDGTRLSIL.

This chain links TRBV9 with TRBJ1-1, with 7 bases lining up with TRBD1. This CDR3 is 14 amino acids long. J lost 0 bases, V lost 3 bases, and 2 bases had no gene match. Germline V gene lookup returns CDR1 SGDLS and CDR2 YYNGEE. The CDR3 DNA sequence: TGTGCCAGCAGCGAGGGACAGATGAACACTGAAGCTTTCTTT. Protein: CASSEGQMNTEAFF. Based on the CDR3 plus reference TRBV9 and TRBJ1-1, the full variable domain is DSGVTQTPKHLITATGQRVTLRCSPRSGDLSVYWYQQSLDQGLQFLIQYYNGEERAKGNILERFSAQQFPDLHSELNLSSLELGDSALYFCASSEGQMNTEAFFGQGTRLTVV.

This clonotype was observed many times. V and J are TRBV2 and TRBJ2-7, with D possibly matching TRBD2 (5 bases). This CDR3 has 16 amino acids. The germline V gene encodes CDR1 SNHLY and CDR2 FYNNEI. The V and J ends lost 1 base and 0 bases respectively, with 13 bases between them. The CDR3 coding sequence is TGTGCCAGCAGTGAAGGGGAAGCGGCCGCCTCCTACGAGCAGTACTTC. This encodes CASSEGEAAASYEQYF.

In its sample, this clonotype was seen many times. The chain employs TRBV11-3 and TRBJ2-4; perhaps D is TRBD1 or TRBD2 (5 bases each). The germline V gene encodes CDR1 SGHNT and CDR2 YENEEA. This CDR3 region has 14 residues. V lost 2 bases and J 8 bases, leaving 13 bases between the germline ends. CDR3 nucleotide sequence: TGTGCCAGCAGCTTAAGGAGACAGAGGGACATTCAGTACTTC. Amino acid sequence: CASSLRRQRDIQYF.

This clonotype was seen a handful of times. V and J are TRBV28 and TRBJ1-5; D gene uncertain. The CDR3 is 14 amino acids. Trimming stripped 8 bases from V and 2 bases from J, with 13 bases between. Looked up from germline, CDR1 is MDHEN and CDR2 is SYDVKM. CDR3: CASLGPGGNQPQHF. CDR3 nucleotides: TGTGCCAGCCTTGGGCCCGGGGGCAATCAGCCCCAGCATTTT.

This clonotype was detected many times. This rearrangement joins TRBV3-1 to TRBJ1-1; D is ambiguous. Trimming shortened V by 5 bases and J by 0 bases, and 10 bases separated the two germline ends. The CDR3 consists of 14 residues. CDR1 is LGHDT, CDR2 YNNKEL, per germline (reference sequence). CDR3 nucleotides: TGTGCCAGCAGCATTGGGAACATGAACACTGAAGCTTTCTTT. Translating it yields CASSIGNMNTEAFF. The full variable domain, its missing parts supplied by reference TRBV3-1 and TRBJ1-1, is DTAVSQTPKYLVTQMGNDKSIKCEQNLGHDTMYWYKQDSKKFLKIMFSYNNKELIINETVPNRFSPKSPDKAHLNLHINSLELGDSAVYFCASSIGNMNTEAFFGQGTRLTVV.

In this sample, this clonotype turned up many times. V usage is TRBV11-2 and J usage is TRBJ2-5, with TRBD1 matching over 7 bases. In germline, CDR1 is SGHAT, CDR2 FQNNGV. The CDR3 extends over 14 amino acids. V shed 4 bases and J 5 bases; nucleotides not matched to a gene: 7. CDR3 nucleotide sequence: TGTGCCAGCAGCTCCTACAGGGGTGGCGAGACCCAGTACTTC. Protein product: CASSSYRGGETQYF.